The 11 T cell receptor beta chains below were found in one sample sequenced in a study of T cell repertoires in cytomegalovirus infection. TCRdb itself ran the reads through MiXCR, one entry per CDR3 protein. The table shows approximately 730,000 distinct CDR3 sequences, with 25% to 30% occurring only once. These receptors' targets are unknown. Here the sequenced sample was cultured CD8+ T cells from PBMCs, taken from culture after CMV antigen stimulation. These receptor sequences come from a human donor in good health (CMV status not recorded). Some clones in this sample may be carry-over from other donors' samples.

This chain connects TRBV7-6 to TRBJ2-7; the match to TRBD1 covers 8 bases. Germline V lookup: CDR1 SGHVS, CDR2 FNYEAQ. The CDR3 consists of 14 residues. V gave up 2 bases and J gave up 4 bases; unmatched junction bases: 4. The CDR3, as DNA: TGTGCCAGCAGCTTATCCAGGGGGCATTACGAGCAGTACGTC. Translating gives CASSLSRGHYEQYV.

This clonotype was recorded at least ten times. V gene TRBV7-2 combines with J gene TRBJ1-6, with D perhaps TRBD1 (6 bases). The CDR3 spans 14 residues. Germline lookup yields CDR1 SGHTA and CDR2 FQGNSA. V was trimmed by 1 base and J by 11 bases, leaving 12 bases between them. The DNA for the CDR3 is TGTGCCAGCAGCTTAGGGGGGGCAGGTGCACCCCTCCACTTT. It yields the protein CASSLGGAGAPLHF.

The CDR3 loop is CASSLSGLYNSPLHF. The DNA for the CDR3 is TGTGCCAGCAGTTTATCGGGCCTTTATAATTCACCCCTCCACTTT. The V call is TRBV27, the J call TRBJ1-6; D uncertain. Germline V gene lookup returns CDR1 MNHEY and CDR2 SMNVEV (reference sequence). The CDR3 extends over 15 amino acids. Trimming cost V 0 bases and J 4 bases, with 7 bases left between them.

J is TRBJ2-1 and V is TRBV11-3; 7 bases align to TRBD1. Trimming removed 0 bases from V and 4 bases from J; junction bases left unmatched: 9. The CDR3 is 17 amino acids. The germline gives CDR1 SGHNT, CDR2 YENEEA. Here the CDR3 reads CASSLESGRGLYNEQFF. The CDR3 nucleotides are TGTGCCAGCAGCTTAGAATCGGGAAGGGGGCTGTACAATGAGCAGTTCTTC.

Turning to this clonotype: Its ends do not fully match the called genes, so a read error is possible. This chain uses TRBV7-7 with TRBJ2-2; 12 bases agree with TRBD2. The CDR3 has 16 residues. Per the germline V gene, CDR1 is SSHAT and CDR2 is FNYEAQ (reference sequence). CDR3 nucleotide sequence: TGTGCTAGCAGCCCTACTAGCGGGGGGCCTAACGGGGAGCTGTTTTTT. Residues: CASSPTSGGPNGELFF. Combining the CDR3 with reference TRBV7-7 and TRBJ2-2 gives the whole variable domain GAGVSQSPRYKVTKRGQDVTLRCDPISSHATLYWYQQALGQGPEFLTYFNYEAQPDKSGLPSDRFSAERPEGSISTLTIQRTEQRDSAMYRCASSPTSGGPNGELFFGEGSRLTVL.

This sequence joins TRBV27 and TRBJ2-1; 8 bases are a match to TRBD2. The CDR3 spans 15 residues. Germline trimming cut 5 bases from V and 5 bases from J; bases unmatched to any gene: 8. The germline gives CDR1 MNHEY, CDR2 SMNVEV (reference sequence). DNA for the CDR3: TGTGCCAGCAGTCCCTACGGGGGGGGGCACAATGAGCAGTTCTTC. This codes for CASSPYGGGHNEQFF.

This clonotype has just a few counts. CDR3 coding DNA: TGTGCCAGCACCCGGACAGGGAACAATTCACCCCTCCACTTT. This codes for CASTRTGNNSPLHF. The chain uses TRBV7-6 and TRBJ1-6; TRBD1 agrees at 8 bases. Germline values: CDR1 SGHVS, CDR2 FNYEAQ. Trimming removed 7 bases from V and 7 bases from J; junction bases left unmatched: 6. This CDR3 is built from 14 residues.

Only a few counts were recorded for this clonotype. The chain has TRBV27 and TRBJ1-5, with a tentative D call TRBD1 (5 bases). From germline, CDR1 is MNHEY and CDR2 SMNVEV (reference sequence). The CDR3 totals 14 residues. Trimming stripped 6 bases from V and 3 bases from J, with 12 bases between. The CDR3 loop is CASRTGGSNQPQHF. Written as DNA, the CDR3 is TGTGCCAGCAGGACCGGGGGGTCCAATCAGCCCCAGCATTTT.

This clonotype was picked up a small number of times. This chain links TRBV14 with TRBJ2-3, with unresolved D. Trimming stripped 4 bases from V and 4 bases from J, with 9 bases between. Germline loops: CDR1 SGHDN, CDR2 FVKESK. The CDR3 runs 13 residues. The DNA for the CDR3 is TGTGCCAGCAGCCCACTGGGTTCAGATACGCAGTATTTT. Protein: CASSPLGSDTQYF.

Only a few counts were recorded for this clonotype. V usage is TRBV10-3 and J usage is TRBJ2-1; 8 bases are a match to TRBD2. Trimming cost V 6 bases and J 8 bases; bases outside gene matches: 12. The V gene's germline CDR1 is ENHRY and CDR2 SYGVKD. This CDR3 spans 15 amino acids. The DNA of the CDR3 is TGTGCCATCAGATACGGGACTAGTCCCTTTGATGAGCAGTTCTTC. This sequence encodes CAIRYGTSPFDEQFF.

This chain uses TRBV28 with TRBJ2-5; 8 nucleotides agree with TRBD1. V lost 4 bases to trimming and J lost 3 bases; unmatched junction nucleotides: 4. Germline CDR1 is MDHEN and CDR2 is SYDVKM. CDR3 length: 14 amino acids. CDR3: CASSSTGVEETQYF. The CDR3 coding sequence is TGTGCCAGCAGTTCGACAGGGGTTGAAGAGACCCAGTACTTC.